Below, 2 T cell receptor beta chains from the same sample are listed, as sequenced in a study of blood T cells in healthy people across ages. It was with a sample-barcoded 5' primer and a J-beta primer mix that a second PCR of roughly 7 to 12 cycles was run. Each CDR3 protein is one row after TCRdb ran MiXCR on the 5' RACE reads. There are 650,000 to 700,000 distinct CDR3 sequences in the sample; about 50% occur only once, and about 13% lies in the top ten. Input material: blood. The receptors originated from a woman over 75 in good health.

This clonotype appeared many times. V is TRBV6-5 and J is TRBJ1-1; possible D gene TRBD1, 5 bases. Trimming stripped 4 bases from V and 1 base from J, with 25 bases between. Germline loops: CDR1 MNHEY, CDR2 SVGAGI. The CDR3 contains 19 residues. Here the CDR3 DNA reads TGTGCCAGCAGTTCCCGACATACCCCATTGACAGCTGGGAACACTGAAGCTTTCTTT. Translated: CASSSRHTPLTAGNTEAFF.

CDR3 protein: CASIGGNEQFF. CDR3 DNA sequence: TGTGCCAGCATCGGGGGGAATGAGCAGTTCTTC. This chain connects TRBV6-6 to TRBJ2-1; 7 bases match TRBD2. V was clipped by 7 bases and J by 7 bases; unmatched bases: 1. Germline CDR1 MNHNY, CDR2 SVGAGI (reference sequence). The CDR3 covers 11 residues.